The T cell receptor beta chain under discussion was sequenced for a study of blood T cell repertoires in COVID-19. In the authors' workflow: Reference gene primer amplification gave estimated nucleated cell counts. Clones were read by immunoSEQ multiplex PCR, and TCRdb kept only the in-frame ones, dropping some. For V, J and clone size, that table is used; D and trimming come from the DNA. Of tens of thousands of clones detected, approximately 90% appear once; the ten largest clones hold around 4.7%. Trimming removed 1 base from V and 8 bases from J; junction bases left unmatched: 15. This CDR3 has 17 amino acids. Per germline, CDR1 SGHVS and CDR2 FQNEAQ.

The sample was peripheral blood. The chain carries TRBV7-8 and TRBJ1-2; 8 bases are a match to TRBD1. The TCR comes from an elderly woman with active COVID-19. The CDR3 region has the DNA TGTGCCAGCAGCTTAGGGACACCAGGGGGCGCGATCAGCGGCTACACCTTC. Translation: CASSLGTPGGAISGYTF.